Included here is one T cell receptor (beta chain) sequence, with context. The data originate from a study of blood T cell repertoires in COVID-19. Per the germline V gene, CDR1 is MDHEN and CDR2 is SYDVKM. J gave up 3 bases and V 8 bases, and 10 bases lay outside the gene matches. The CDR3 runs 16 residues. Sequencing used immunoSEQ multiplex PCR; TCRdb keeps in-frame clones, though not all of them. This table has approximately 390,000 clones, about 90% appearing once. The V call is TRBV28, the J call TRBJ2-4, with 10 positions matching TRBD1. Sequencing used peripheral blood. The receptor was isolated from a man between 18 and 29 years old with active or convalescent COVID-19. The CDR3 here is CASVTMTGGVKNIQYF. Written as DNA, the CDR3 is TGTGCCAGCGTTACCATGACAGGGGGCGTCAAAAACATTCAGTACTTC.